This entry concerns a single T cell receptor beta chain. Its matching antigen is unknown. The record originates from a study of blood T cells in healthy people across ages. Points from the study as a whole: Estimated diversity that came from one million T cells was considered an underestimate.

It was with a sample-barcoded 5' primer and a J-beta primer mix that a second PCR of about 7 to 12 cycles was run. MiXCR, run by TCRdb on the 5' RACE reads, gives a single entry per CDR3 protein. Found here are 1,500,000 or so distinct CDR3 sequences, approximately 39% of them singletons; the top ten hold about 4%. This TCR was recovered from a woman younger than 35 in good health. The material sequenced was blood.

CDR3 loop: CASSEWDRLVGYRYEQYF. The CDR3 DNA sequence: TGTGCCAGCAGTGAATGGGACAGGCTTGTAGGATACCGCTACGAGCAGTACTTC. The chain is built from TRBV2 and TRBJ2-7; 8 nucleotides agree with TRBD1. Losses at the gene ends were 2 bases for V and 3 bases for J; bases not matched to a gene: 15. Germline CDR1 SNHLY, CDR2 FYNNEI. CDR3 length: 18 residues.